The text below deals with one T cell receptor (beta chain). The sample belongs to a study of blood T cell repertoires in COVID-19. Original analysis: Amplifying reference gene primers gave estimates of nucleated cell counts. Data came from immunoSEQ multiplex PCR; TCRdb stores just in-frame clones and leaves some out. From that table come the V and J calls and clone size; the DNA was used to work out D and trimming. The sample carries roughly 100,000 clones, about 85% recorded once. The material sequenced was peripheral blood. This receptor was taken from a man aged 50-60 years in a cohort sampled during active COVID-19.

CDR3 amino acids: CASSVAAGLAGVKQETQYF. CDR3 coding DNA: TGTGCCAGCAGCGTAGCTGCGGGACTAGCGGGGGTCAAACAAGAGACCCAGTACTTC. The V gene is TRBV9, the J gene TRBJ2-5; the match to TRBD2 covers 14 bases. The CDR3 sequence is 19 residues long. Germline V CDR1 and CDR2: SGDLS, YYNGEE. V lost 0 bases, J lost 2 bases, and 9 bases stayed unmatched.